This is a list of T cell receptor beta chains from one sample in a study of T cell clones after liver transplantation. TCRdb's copy holds only in-frame clones and misses some; the assay was immunoSEQ multiplex PCR. The data show about 76,000 clones, approximately 82% seen once. Specimen: CD4+ T cells from blood, collected at the 22-month timepoint. The receptor set was obtained from a human patient who received a liver transplant. Some T cells may possibly be graft donor cells. CDR3s include the opening cysteine and the closing phenylalanine or tryptophan. D genes are given only for firm matches. Clone sizes are given selectively: once, few, many, or a class where the clone is expanded.

CDR3aa	CDR3nt	d_gene	v_gene	j_gene	abundance
CASSWTGGLENTIYF	TGTGCCAGCAGCTGGACAGGGGGCCTCGAAAACACCATATATTTT	TRBD1	TRBV5-6	TRBJ1-3	once
CATEQGDNNEQYF	TGTGCCACAGAACAGGGGGATAACAACGAGCAGTACTTC	TRBD1	TRBV10-3	TRBJ2-7	-
CASSFTANSYNSPLHF	TGTGCCAGCAGTTTTACTGCGAACTCCTATAATTCACCCCTCCACTTT	-	TRBV5-4	TRBJ1-6	-
CASSAGDSGSGNTIYF	TGTGCCAGCAGCGCTGGGGACTCCGGCTCTGGAAACACCATATATTTT	-	TRBV9	TRBJ1-3	-
CASSPQNPGAEKLFF	TGTGCCAGCAGCCCTCAAAATCCGGGGGCTGAAAAACTGTTTTTT	-	TRBV7-9	TRBJ1-4	-
CASAGGFLETQYF	TGCGCCAGCGCAGGGGGGTTTCTGGAGACCCAGTACTTC	-	TRBV4-1	TRBJ2-5	-
CSVYLGNGYTF	TGCAGCGTTTATCTGGGGAATGGCTACACCTTC	-	TRBV29-1	TRBJ1-2	few
CASSLSLAGLEQFF	TGTGCCAGCAGCTTATCGCTAGCGGGCCTAGAGCAGTTCTTC	TRBD2	TRBV7-2	TRBJ2-1	-
CASSLGQGKAFF	TGTGCCAGCAGTTTAGGACAGGGGAAAGCTTTCTTT	TRBD1	TRBV28	TRBJ1-1	-
CASSLGVGINQPQHF	TGTGCCAGCAGCTTAGGGGTAGGAATCAATCAGCCCCAGCATTTT	-	TRBV7-9	TRBJ1-5	few
CASRPGQASIGEQYF	TGTGCCAGTAGACCCGGACAGGCTTCCATAGGCGAGCAGTACTTC	TRBD1	TRBV19	TRBJ2-7	once
CSVESDLGDTQYF	TGCAGCGTTGAAAGTGATCTGGGAGATACGCAGTATTTT	-	TRBV29-1	TRBJ2-3	-
CASSQDRQGWSGYTF	TGTGCCAGCAGCCAGGATAGACAGGGCTGGTCTGGCTACACCTTC	TRBD1	TRBV4-2	TRBJ1-2	once
CASSSDTDTQYF	TGTGCCAGCAGTTCTGACACAGATACGCAGTATTTT	-	TRBV6-5	TRBJ2-3	-
CSVEDRETGLYEQYF	TGCAGCGTTGAAGATCGGGAGACAGGGTTATACGAGCAGTACTTC	-	TRBV29-1	TRBJ2-7	once
CASSPSGRGDEKLFF	TGTGCCAGCAGTCCCTCAGGGAGGGGGGATGAAAAACTGTTTTTT	-	TRBV6-6	TRBJ1-4	once
CASSFPRGRKYF	TGTGCCAGCAGCTTTCCCAGGGGGCGCAAGTACTTC	TRBD1	TRBV7-9	TRBJ2-7	few
CASSPVGGGGQPQHF	TGTGCCAGCAGCCCGGTTGGAGGAGGAGGACAGCCCCAGCATTTT	-	TRBV7-2	TRBJ1-5	-
CASSVEANGYTGELFF	TGTGCCAGCAGCGTAGAAGCGAACGGATACACCGGGGAGCTGTTTTTT	-	TRBV9	TRBJ2-2	-
CASSTQSSGHYEQYF	TGCGCCAGCAGCACCCAAAGCAGCGGCCACTACGAGCAGTACTTC	-	TRBV5-1	TRBJ2-7	once
CASSFSRAVGWEQYF	TGTGCCAGCAGCTTTAGTAGGGCTGTTGGTTGGGAGCAGTACTTC	-	TRBV7-9	TRBJ2-7	-
CASSEARAGGSYEQYF	TGTGCCAGCAGTGAAGCTAGGGCGGGAGGTTCCTACGAGCAGTACTTC	TRBD2	TRBV25-1	TRBJ2-7	-
CSASEDTEAFF	TGCAGTGCTTCGGAGGACACTGAAGCTTTCTTT	-	TRBV20-1	TRBJ1-1	-
CASSLAGRGVETQYF	TGTGCCAGCAGCTTGGCCGGCAGGGGCGTAGAGACCCAGTACTTC	-	TRBV5-6	TRBJ2-5	-
CASSPRFGGEQYF	TGTGCCAGCAGTCCTAGGTTTGGAGGCGAGCAGTACTTC	-	TRBV14	TRBJ2-7	few
CASSPGTGGAGYTF	TGCGCCAGCAGTCCCGGGACAGGGGGTGCTGGCTACACCTTC	TRBD1	TRBV5-1	TRBJ1-2	-
CASSVEGASEKLFF	TGTGCCAGCAGCGTGGAGGGGGCGAGTGAAAAACTGTTTTTT	TRBD1	TRBV9	TRBJ1-4	few
CASSEQVNQPQHF	TGTGCCAGTAGCGAACAGGTAAATCAGCCCCAGCATTTT	-	TRBV19	TRBJ1-5	-
CSVSGGGSGNTEAFF	TGCAGCGTTTCTGGGGGCGGTTCTGGGAACACTGAAGCTTTCTTT	-	TRBV29-1	TRBJ1-1	-
CASSSGLERPHEQFF	TGTGCCAGCAGCTCTGGTCTAGAGAGGCCCCATGAGCAGTTCTTC	-	TRBV5-4	TRBJ2-1	-
CASSLVSGDSYNEQFF	TGCGCCAGCAGCTTGGTTTCCGGGGACTCCTACAATGAGCAGTTCTTC	-	TRBV5-1	TRBJ2-1	-
CASSLVGDRDSYEQYF	TGTGCCAGCAGCTTAGTAGGGGACAGGGACTCCTACGAGCAGTACTTC	TRBD1	TRBV7-8	TRBJ2-7	-
CASSFTGTGSADTQYF	TGTGCCAGCAGTTTCACCGGGACAGGGAGCGCAGATACGCAGTATTTT	TRBD1	TRBV28	TRBJ2-3	-
CASSVGDTEAFF	TGTGCCAGCAGCGTAGGTGACACTGAAGCTTTCTTT	-	TRBV9	TRBJ1-1	few
CACVPGRGSTDTQYF	TGTGCCTGCGTCCCCGGGAGGGGAAGCACAGATACGCAGTATTTT	TRBD2	TRBV30	TRBJ2-3	-
CASSRRETQYF	TGTGCCAGCAGCCGCCGAGAGACCCAGTACTTC	-	TRBV7-9	TRBJ2-5	-
CASSGGTGGYQETQYF	TGCGCCAGCAGCGGAGGCACAGGGGGCTACCAAGAGACCCAGTACTTC	TRBD1	TRBV5-1	TRBJ2-5	few
CASQDRPGGNQPQHF	TGTGCCAGTCAAGACAGGCCCGGGGGCAATCAGCCCCAGCATTTT	-	TRBV19	TRBJ1-5	few
CASSLGQGGYEQYF	TGCGCCAGCAGCTTGGGACAGGGCGGCTACGAGCAGTACTTC	TRBD1	TRBV5-1	TRBJ2-7	-
CASSISGGNSPLHF	TGTGCCAGCAGCATATCAGGGGGAAATTCACCCCTCCACTTT	TRBD1	TRBV5-5	TRBJ1-6	-
CASSPGLGADTQYF	TGTGCCAGCAGCCCGGGACTAGGGGCAGATACGCAGTATTTT	TRBD2	TRBV7-6	TRBJ2-3	-
CASSFSGLSSYEQYF	TGTGCCAGCAGTTTTTCTGGTCTAAGCTCCTACGAGCAGTACTTC	-	TRBV27	TRBJ2-7	-
CAWIGTESGNTIYF	TGTGCCTGGATTGGGACAGAGTCTGGAAACACCATATATTTT	TRBD1	TRBV30	TRBJ1-3	-
CSASGGFGYTF	TGCAGTGCTAGTGGGGGGTTCGGCTACACCTTC	-	TRBV20-1	TRBJ1-2	-
CASSPLLGAVETQYF	TGTGCCAGTAGCCCTTTGTTGGGGGCCGTGGAGACCCAGTACTTC	-	TRBV19	TRBJ2-5	once
CASSQDSRGRARWEQFF	TGCGCCAGCAGCCAAGATTCCAGAGGAAGGGCCCGGTGGGAGCAGTTCTTC	-	TRBV4-3	TRBJ2-1	-
CASSGDGDTQYF	TGTGCCAGCAGTGGGGACGGAGATACGCAGTATTTT	-	TRBV28	TRBJ2-3	few
CASSLIGPAGQYF	TGTGCCAGCAGCTTAATCGGACCGGCGGGGCAGTATTTT	-	TRBV11-2	TRBJ2-3	few